The 13 T cell receptor beta chains below come from one sample, sequenced in a study of cytomegalovirus exposure and HLA in healthy donors. Primers: 60 Vbeta forward and 13 Jbeta reverse. Method: immunoSEQ multiplex PCR; TCRdb's copy keeps in-frame clones and lacks some. The sample has around 33,000 clones; roughly four fifths are singletons. Input material: PBMCs. These receptors all stem from a young woman in good health and CMV-seropositive.

The V and J genes are TRBV30 and TRBJ2-1; 10 bases fit TRBD2. Germline values: CDR1 GTSNPN, CDR2 SVGIG (reference sequence). The trim removed 0 bases at V and 7 bases at J, leaving 3 bases unmatched. This CDR3 region has 14 residues. The CDR3 protein is CAWSVLAGMNEQFF. The CDR3 region has the DNA TGTGCCTGGAGTGTACTAGCGGGGATGAATGAGCAGTTCTTC.

This clone came up a few times. The chain couples TRBV7-3 to TRBJ2-3, with 11 bases matching TRBD2. The V gene end was trimmed by 1 base and the J gene end by 4 bases; junction bases not matched to a gene: 4. CDR3 length: 16 amino acids. The V gene's germline CDR1 is SGHTA and CDR2 FQGTGA. DNA of the CDR3: TGTGCCAGCAGCTTAAATAGCGGGGGGGCAGCAGATACGCAGTATTTT. It codes for CASSLNSGGAADTQYF.

This clone was recorded a few times. This chain links TRBV5-6 with TRBJ2-2, with 8 bases lining up with TRBD2. Germline lookup yields CDR1 SGHDT and CDR2 YYEEEE. The CDR3 covers 17 residues. Trimming cost V 1 base and J 8 bases; bases outside gene matches: 13. The CDR3 coding sequence is TGTGCCAGCAGCTTGAGGTCGGGGGGGGAGACGGCGGGGGAGCTGTTTTTT. Its translation is CASSLRSGGETAGELFF.

This sequence joins TRBV2 and TRBJ2-3; 14 nucleotides match TRBD2. The CDR3 is made up of 17 amino acids. The junction had 4 bases not matched to a gene; V was cut back by 4 bases and J by 1 base. The germline gives CDR1 SNHLY, CDR2 FYNNEI. The CDR3 DNA is TGTGCCAGCAGTGTCCTGGGACTAGCGGGAGGCACAGATACGCAGTATTTT. This encodes CASSVLGLAGGTDTQYF.

The chain combines TRBV7-9 with TRBJ1-2; possibly TRBD1 for D (6 bases). The CDR3 has 15 amino acids. Germline CDR1 SEHNR, CDR2 FQNEAQ (reference sequence). Trimming stripped 2 bases from V and 3 bases from J, with 13 bases between. CDR3: CASSLFQGWDYGYTF. DNA of the CDR3: TGTGCCAGCAGCTTATTTCAGGGGTGGGACTATGGCTACACCTTC. Full variable domain (rest looked up from reference TRBV7-9 and TRBJ1-2): DTGVSQNPRHKITKRGQNVTFRCDPISEHNRLYWYRQTLGQGPEFLTYFQNEAQLEKSRLLSDRFSAERPKGSFSTLEIQRTEQGDSAMYLCASSLFQGWDYGYTFGSGTRLTVV.

Here the CDR3 reads CASSLLQGQETQYF. In DNA form, the CDR3 reads TGTGCCAGCAGCTTGTTACAGGGGCAAGAGACCCAGTACTTC. This chain links TRBV5-5 with TRBJ2-5; 7 nucleotides match TRBD1. The CDR3 totals 14 residues. V lost 1 base and J lost 2; bases outside the gene matches: 2. Germline V gives CDR1 SGHKS, CDR2 YYEKEE (reference sequence).

The CDR3 bases are TGTGCCAGCAACGGGGGCACTGAAGCTTTCTTT. Its translation is CASNGGTEAFF. J is TRBJ1-1 and V is TRBV6-5, with D possibly TRBD1 on 5 matching bases. Germline V gives CDR1 MNHEY, CDR2 SVGAGI. Trimming took 7 bases from V and 4 from J, leaving 7 bases between them. This CDR3 has 11 residues.

CDR3: CSATQGNYGYTF. Written as DNA, the CDR3 is TGCAGCGCCACGCAGGGTAACTATGGCTACACCTTC. The rearrangement links TRBV29-1 to TRBJ1-2; tentatively, D is TRBD1 (5 bases). CDR3 length: 12 residues. In germline, CDR1 is SQVTM, CDR2 ANQGSEA. Trimming took 7 bases from V and 1 from J, leaving 10 bases between them.

This chain connects TRBV27 to TRBJ2-3; no definite D call. The CDR3 runs 13 residues. Germline V CDR1 and CDR2: MNHEY, SMNVEV (reference sequence). Deletions cut 7 bases from V and 0 bases from J, with 8 bases between. The CDR3 sequence is CASKQSSTDTQYF. Written as DNA, the CDR3 is TGTGCCAGCAAACAGTCTAGCACAGATACGCAGTATTTT.

The chain recombines TRBV5-1 with TRBJ2-3; 7 bases match TRBD2. The V gene end was trimmed by 3 bases and the J gene end by 0 bases; junction bases not matched to a gene: 10. CDR3 length equals 17 residues. Per the germline V gene, CDR1 is SGHRS and CDR2 is YFSETQ. The CDR3 bases are TGCGCCAGCAGCTCCCCCTCGGGACTACTGAGCACAGATACGCAGTATTTT. This encodes CASSSPSGLLSTDTQYF.

This clone was seen a few times. The CDR3 is CASSERTSTDTQYF. CDR3 nucleotide sequence: TGTGCCAGCAGCGAGAGGACTAGCACAGATACGCAGTATTTT. The V and J genes are TRBV9 and TRBJ2-3; D is perhaps TRBD2 (5 bases). CDR1 SGDLS and CDR2 YYNGEE come from the germline V gene. This CDR3 is 14 amino acids long. Trimming took off 3 bases at V and 0 bases at J, with 8 bases between the two ends.

The J gene is TRBJ1-4, the V gene TRBV19, with D possibly TRBD1 on 6 matching bases. Germline CDR1 is LNHDA and CDR2 is SQIVND (reference sequence). V gave up 5 bases and J gave up 0 bases, with 10 bases separating them. The CDR3 extends over 15 amino acids. In nucleotides, the CDR3 is TGTGCCAGTAGTTGGCAGGGGACAACTAATGAAAAACTGTTTTTT. It codes for CASSWQGTTNEKLFF.

J is TRBJ1-1 and V is TRBV28; perhaps TRBD1 as D (5 bases). Germline V gives CDR1 MDHEN, CDR2 SYDVKM. This CDR3 region has 13 residues. V lost 3 bases and J 10 bases, leaving 15 bases between the germline ends. CDR3 in DNA: TGTGCCAGCAGTTTCGCGGGGGGTGGTGTAGCTTTCTTT. Protein product: CASSFAGGGVAFF.